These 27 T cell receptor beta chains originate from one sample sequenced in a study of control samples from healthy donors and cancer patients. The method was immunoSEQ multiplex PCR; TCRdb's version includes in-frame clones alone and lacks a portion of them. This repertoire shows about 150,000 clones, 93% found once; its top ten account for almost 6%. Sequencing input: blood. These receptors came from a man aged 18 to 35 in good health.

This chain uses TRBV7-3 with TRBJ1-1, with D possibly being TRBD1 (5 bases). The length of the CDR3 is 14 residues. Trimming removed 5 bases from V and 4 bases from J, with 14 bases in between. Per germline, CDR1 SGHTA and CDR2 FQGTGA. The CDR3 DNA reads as TGTGCCAGCAGCAGCTTAGGGGCGGGCACTGAAGCTTTCTTT. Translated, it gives CASSSLGAGTEAFF. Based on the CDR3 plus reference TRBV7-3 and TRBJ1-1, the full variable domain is GAGVSQTPSNKVTEKGKYVELRCDPISGHTALYWYRQSLGQGPEFLIYFQGTGAADDSGLPNDRFFAVRPEGSVSTLKIQRTERGDSAVYLCASSSLGAGTEAFFGQGTRLTVV.

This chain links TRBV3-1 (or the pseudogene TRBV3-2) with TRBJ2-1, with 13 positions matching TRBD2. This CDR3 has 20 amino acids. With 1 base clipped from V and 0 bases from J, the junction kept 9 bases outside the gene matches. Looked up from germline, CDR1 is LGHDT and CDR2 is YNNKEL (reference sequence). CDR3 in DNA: TGTGCCAGCAGCCAAGCGTTAGGGACTAGCGGGACGAGCTCCTACAATGAGCAGTTCTTC. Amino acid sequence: CASSQALGTSGTSSYNEQFF.

The CDR3 sequence is CASSLDVIAVSASTDTQYF. CDR3 in DNA: TGTGCCAGCAGCTTAGATGTCATAGCAGTAAGTGCTAGCACAGATACGCAGTATTTT. This chain links TRBV7-8 with TRBJ2-3; D gene unclear. Germline-derived CDR1 and CDR2 are SGHVS and FQNEAQ. V lost 1 base and J 0 bases, leaving 20 bases between the germline ends. The CDR3 runs to 19 residues.

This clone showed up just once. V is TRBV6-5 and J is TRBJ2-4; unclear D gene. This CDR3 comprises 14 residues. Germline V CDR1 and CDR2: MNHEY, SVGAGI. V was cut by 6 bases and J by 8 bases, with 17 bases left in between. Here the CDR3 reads CASRSLTQVDIQYF. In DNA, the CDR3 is TGTGCCAGCAGATCCCTGACTCAAGTGGACATTCAGTACTTC.

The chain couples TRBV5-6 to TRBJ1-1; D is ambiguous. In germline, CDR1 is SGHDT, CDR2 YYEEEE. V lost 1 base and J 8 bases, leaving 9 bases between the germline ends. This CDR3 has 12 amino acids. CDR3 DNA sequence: TGTGCCAGCAGCTTGTCGGGGTTGGAAGCTTTCTTT. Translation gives CASSLSGLEAFF.

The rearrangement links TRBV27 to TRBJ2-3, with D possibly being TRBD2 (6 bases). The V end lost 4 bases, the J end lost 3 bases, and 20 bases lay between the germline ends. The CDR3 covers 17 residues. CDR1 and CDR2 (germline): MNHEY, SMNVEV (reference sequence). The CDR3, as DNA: TGTGCCAGCAGTTCCCCCCTCGGGGGAGTTTCTACAGATACGCAGTATTTT. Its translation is CASSSPLGGVSTDTQYF.

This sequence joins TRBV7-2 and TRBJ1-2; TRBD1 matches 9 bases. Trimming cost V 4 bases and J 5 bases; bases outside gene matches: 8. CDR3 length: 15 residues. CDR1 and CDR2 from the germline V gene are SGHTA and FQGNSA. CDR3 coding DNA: TGTGCCAGCAGCTCACTCGGGACAGGGTGGTATGGCTACACCTTC. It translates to CASSSLGTGWYGYTF. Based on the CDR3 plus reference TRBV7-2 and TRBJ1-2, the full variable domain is GAGVSQSPSNKVTEKGKDVELRCDPISGHTALYWYRQSLGQGLEFLIYFQGNSAPDKSGLPSDRFSAERTGGSVSTLTIQRTQQEDSAVYLCASSSLGTGWYGYTFGSGTRLTVV.

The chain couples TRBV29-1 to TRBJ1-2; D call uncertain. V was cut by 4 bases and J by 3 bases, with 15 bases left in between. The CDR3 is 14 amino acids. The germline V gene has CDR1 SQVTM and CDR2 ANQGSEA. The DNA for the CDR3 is TGCAGCGTTGGTTTGGCCAGGTATGACTATGGCTACACCTTC. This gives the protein CSVGLARYDYGYTF.

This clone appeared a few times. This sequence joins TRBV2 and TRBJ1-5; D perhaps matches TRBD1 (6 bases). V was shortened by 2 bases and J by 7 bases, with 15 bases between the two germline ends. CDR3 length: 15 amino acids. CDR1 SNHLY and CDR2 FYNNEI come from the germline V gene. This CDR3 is CASSETGARRQPQHF. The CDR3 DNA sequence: TGTGCCAGCAGTGAAACGGGGGCTCGAAGGCAGCCCCAGCATTTT.

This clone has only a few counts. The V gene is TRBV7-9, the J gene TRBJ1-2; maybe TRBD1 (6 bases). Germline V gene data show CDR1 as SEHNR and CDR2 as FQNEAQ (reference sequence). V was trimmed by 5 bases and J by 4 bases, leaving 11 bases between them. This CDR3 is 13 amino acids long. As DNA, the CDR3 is TGTGCCAGCAGCGGGGGCAGAACCTATGGCTACACCTTC. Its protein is CASSGGRTYGYTF.

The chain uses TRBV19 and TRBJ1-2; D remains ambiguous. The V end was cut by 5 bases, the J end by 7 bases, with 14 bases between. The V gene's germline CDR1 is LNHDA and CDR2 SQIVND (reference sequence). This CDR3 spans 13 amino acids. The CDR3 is CASSYINTGGYTF. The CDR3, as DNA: TGTGCCAGTAGTTATATCAATACGGGTGGCTACACCTTC.

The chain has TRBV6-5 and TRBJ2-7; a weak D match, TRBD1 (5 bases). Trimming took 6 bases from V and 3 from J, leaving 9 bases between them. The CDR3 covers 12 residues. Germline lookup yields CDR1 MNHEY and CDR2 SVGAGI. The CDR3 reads CASSIDSYEQYF. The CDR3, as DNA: TGTGCCAGCAGCATTGACAGCTACGAGCAGTACTTC.

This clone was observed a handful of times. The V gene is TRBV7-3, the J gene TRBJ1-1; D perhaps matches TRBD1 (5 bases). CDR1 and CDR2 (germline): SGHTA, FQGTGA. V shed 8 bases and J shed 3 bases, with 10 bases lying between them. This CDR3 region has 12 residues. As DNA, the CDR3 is TGTGCCAGCCAGGGATGGGACACTGAAGCTTTCTTT. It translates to CASQGWDTEAFF.

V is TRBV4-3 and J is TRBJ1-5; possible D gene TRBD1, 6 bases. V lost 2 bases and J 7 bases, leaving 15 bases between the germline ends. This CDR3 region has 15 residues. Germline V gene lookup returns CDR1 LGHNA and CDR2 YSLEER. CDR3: CASSQNGPGGQPQHF. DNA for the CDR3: TGCGCCAGCAGCCAAAATGGCCCTGGGGGCCAGCCCCAGCATTTT.

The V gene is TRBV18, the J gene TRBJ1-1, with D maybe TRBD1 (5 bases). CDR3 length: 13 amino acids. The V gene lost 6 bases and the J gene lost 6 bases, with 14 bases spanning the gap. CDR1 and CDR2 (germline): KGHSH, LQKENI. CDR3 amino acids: CASSQRQLPEAFF. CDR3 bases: TGTGCCAGCTCCCAACGACAGCTCCCTGAAGCTTTCTTT.

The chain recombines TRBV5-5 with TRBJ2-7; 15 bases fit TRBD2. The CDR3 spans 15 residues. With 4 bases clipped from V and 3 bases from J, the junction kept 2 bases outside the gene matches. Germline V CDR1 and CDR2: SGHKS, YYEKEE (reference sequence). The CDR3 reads CASSPGLAGGYEQYF. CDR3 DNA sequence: TGTGCCAGCAGCCCGGGACTAGCGGGAGGCTACGAGCAGTACTTC. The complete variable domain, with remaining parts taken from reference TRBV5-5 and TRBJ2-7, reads DAGVTQSPTHLIKTRGQQVTLRCSPISGHKSVSWYQQVLGQGPQFIFQYYEKEERGRGNFPDRFSARQFPNYSSELNVNALLLGDSALYLCASSPGLAGGYEQYFGPGTRLTVT.

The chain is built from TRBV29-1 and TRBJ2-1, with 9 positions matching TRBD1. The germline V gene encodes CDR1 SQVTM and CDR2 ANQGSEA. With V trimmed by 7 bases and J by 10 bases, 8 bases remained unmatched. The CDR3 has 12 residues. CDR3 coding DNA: TGCAGCGCCAGATCCACAGGGGGCGAGCAGTTCTTC. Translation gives CSARSTGGEQFF.

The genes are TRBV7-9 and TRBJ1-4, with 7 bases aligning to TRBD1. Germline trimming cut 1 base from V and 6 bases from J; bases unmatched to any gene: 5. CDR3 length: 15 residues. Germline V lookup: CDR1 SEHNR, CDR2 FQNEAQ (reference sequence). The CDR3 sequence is CASSLGGGAHEKLFF. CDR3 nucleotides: TGTGCCAGCAGCTTAGGAGGGGGCGCCCATGAAAAACTGTTTTTT.

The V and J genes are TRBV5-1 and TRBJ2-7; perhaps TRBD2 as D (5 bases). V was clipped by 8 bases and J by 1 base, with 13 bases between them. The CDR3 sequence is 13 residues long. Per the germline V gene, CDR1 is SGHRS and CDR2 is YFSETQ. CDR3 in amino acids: CASSSRRSYEQYF. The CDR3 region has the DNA TGCGCCAGTAGCAGTCGGAGGTCCTACGAGCAGTACTTC.

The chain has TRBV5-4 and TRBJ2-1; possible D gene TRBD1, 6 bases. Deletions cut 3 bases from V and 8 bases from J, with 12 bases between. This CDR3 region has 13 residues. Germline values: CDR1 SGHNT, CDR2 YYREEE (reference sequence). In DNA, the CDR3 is TGTGCCAGCAGCTCCGGACAGTCCGATGAGCAGTTCTTC. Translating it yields CASSSGQSDEQFF.

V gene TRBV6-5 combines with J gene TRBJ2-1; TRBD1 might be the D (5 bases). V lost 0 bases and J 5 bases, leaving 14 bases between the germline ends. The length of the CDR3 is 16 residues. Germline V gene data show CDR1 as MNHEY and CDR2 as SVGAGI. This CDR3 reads CASSYSEAGIHNEQFF. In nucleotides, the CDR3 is TGTGCCAGCAGTTACTCAGAGGCAGGGATCCACAATGAGCAGTTCTTC.

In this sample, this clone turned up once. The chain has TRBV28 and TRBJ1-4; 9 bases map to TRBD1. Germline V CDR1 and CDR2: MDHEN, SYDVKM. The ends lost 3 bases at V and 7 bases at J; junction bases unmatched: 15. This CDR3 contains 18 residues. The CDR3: CASSFTFSDSGQGEKLFF. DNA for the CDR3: TGTGCCAGCAGTTTCACGTTTAGTGACTCGGGACAGGGTGAAAAACTGTTTTTT.

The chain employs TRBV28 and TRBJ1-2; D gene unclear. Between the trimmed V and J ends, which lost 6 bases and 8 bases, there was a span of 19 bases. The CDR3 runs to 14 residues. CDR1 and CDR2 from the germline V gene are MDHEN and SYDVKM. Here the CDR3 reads CASRLEYGDLGYTF. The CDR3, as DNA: TGTGCCAGCAGACTGGAGTATGGAGACTTAGGCTACACCTTC.

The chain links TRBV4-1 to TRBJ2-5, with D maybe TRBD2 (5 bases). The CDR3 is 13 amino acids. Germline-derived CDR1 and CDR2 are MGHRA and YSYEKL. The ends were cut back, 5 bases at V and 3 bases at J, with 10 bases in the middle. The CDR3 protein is CASSVVGKETQYF. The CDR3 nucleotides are TGCGCCAGCAGCGTCGTCGGGAAAGAGACCCAGTACTTC.

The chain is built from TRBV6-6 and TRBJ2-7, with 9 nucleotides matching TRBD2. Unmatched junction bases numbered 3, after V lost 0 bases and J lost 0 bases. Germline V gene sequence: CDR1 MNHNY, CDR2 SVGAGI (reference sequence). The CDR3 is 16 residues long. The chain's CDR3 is CASSYSTSGSSYEQYF. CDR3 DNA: TGTGCCAGCAGTTACTCGACTAGCGGTTCCTCCTACGAGCAGTACTTC.

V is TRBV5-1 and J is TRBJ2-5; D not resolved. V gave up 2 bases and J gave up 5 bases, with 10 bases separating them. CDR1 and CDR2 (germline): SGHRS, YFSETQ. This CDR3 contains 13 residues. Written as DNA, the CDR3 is TGCGCCAGCAGCTTCGAGATTGAGGAGACCCAGTACTTC. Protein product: CASSFEIEETQYF.

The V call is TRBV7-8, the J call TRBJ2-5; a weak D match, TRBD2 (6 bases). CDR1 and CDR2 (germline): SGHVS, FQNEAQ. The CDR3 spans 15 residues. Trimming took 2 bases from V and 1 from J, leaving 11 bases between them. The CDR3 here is CASSLSRGFQETQYF. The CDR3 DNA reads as TGTGCCAGCAGCTTATCGCGGGGTTTCCAAGAGACCCAGTACTTC. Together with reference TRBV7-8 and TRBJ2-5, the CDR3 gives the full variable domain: GAGVSQSPRYKVAKRGQDVALRCDPISGHVSLFWYQQALGQGPEFLTYFQNEAQLDKSGLPSDRFFAERPEGSVSTLKIQRTQQEDSAVYLCASSLSRGFQETQYFGPGTRLLVL.